Listed below are T cell receptor beta chains from one sample, sequenced in a study of cytomegalovirus exposure and HLA in healthy donors. Data came from immunoSEQ multiplex PCR; TCRdb stores just in-frame clones and leaves some out. Here the sample spans 130,000 or so clones, about 78% being singletons. The specimen sequenced was PBMCs. All receptors derive from a female donor in good health and CMV-seronegative. Both conserved end residues are part of each CDR3. A D gene is named only where the DNA matches it firmly. Where a row states a size, it is once, few, many or the class of an expanded clone; other rows omit it.

V: TRBV5-1
size: few
J: TRBJ2-2
D: TRBD2
DNA: TGCGCCAGCAGTAAGCTAGCGGGAGGACTCACCGGGGAGCTGTTTTTT
CDR3: CASSKLAGGLTGELFF

V: TRBV19
size: .
J: TRBJ1-1
D: TRBD1
DNA: TGTGCCAGTAGTACGATAATGCGGACAGGGCGAACTGAAGCTTTCTTT
CDR3: CASSTIMRTGRTEAFF

V: TRBV27
size: few
J: TRBJ1-4
D: .
DNA: TGTGCCAGCAGTTTCCAGTGGTCAATTAATGAAAAACTGTTTTTT
CDR3: CASSFQWSINEKLFF

V: TRBV7-9
size: .
J: TRBJ2-7
D: TRBD2
DNA: TGTGCCAGCAGCTTAGACGGGGGGGACGAGCAGTACTTC
CDR3: CASSLDGGDEQYF

V: TRBV18
size: once
J: TRBJ1-1
D: .
DNA: TGTGCCAGCTCACCAGGCCTGCGGACTGAAGCTTTCTTT
CDR3: CASSPGLRTEAFF

V: TRBV28
size: .
J: TRBJ2-2
D: TRBD2
DNA: TGTGCCAGCAGTGGAGTCCTGGGGGGGGCCGGGGAGCTGTTTTTT
CDR3: CASSGVLGGAGELFF

V: TRBV7-3
size: .
J: TRBJ2-6
D: .
DNA: TGTGCCTCCGGTTCCGGTGGGGCCAACGTCCTGACTTTC
CDR3: CASGSGGANVLTF

V: TRBV5-1
size: .
J: TRBJ2-7
D: TRBD1
DNA: TGCGCCAGCAGCTTGGCCGGACAGGGAGAGAGCGAGCAGTACTTC
CDR3: CASSLAGQGESEQYF

V: TRBV9
size: few
J: TRBJ1-1
D: .
DNA: TGTGCCAGCAGGGGCTTGAACACTGAAGCTTTCTTT
CDR3: CASRGLNTEAFF

V: TRBV5-8
size: few
J: TRBJ2-3
D: .
DNA: TGTGCCAGCAGCTTGGGGCAGGGCGCAGATACGCAGTATTTT
CDR3: CASSLGQGADTQYF

V: TRBV15
size: .
J: TRBJ2-7
D: .
DNA: TGTGCCACCAGCAGAGACCCGCGAAGAGGGGGCTCCTACGAGCAGTACTTC
CDR3: CATSRDPRRGGSYEQYF

V: TRBV9
size: .
J: TRBJ2-2
D: .
DNA: TGTGCCAGCAGCGTAGACGGGGGAGCCGGGGAGCTGTTTTTT
CDR3: CASSVDGGAGELFF

V: TRBV28
size: few
J: TRBJ2-5
D: TRBD2
DNA: TGTGCCAGCAGTTCTCCGACTAGCGGGAGTTTCCAAGAGACCCAGTACTTC
CDR3: CASSSPTSGSFQETQYF

V: TRBV5-1
size: .
J: TRBJ2-5
D: .
DNA: TGCGCCAGCGGCGGAATGGGGCTGACGAGCAGGGAGACCCAGTACTTC
CDR3: CASGGMGLTSRETQYF

V: TRBV28
size: .
J: TRBJ1-5
D: .
DNA: TGTGCCAGCAGTGGAGACCGGCAGCCCCAGCATTTT
CDR3: CASSGDRQPQHF

V: TRBV28
size: .
J: TRBJ2-7
D: TRBD2
DNA: TGTGCCAGCAGTTCGACGGGTAGCGGGAGCTCCTACGAGCAGTACTTC
CDR3: CASSSTGSGSSYEQYF

V: TRBV20-1
size: .
J: TRBJ2-5
D: .
DNA: TGCAGTGCTACTCTCCAAGAGACCCAGTACTTC
CDR3: CSATLQETQYF

V: TRBV9
size: .
J: TRBJ1-1
D: .
DNA: TGTGCCAGCAGCGTAGAGGGGGATGGGGGATATAGCACTGAAGCTTTCTTT
CDR3: CASSVEGDGGYSTEAFF

V: TRBV5-8
size: .
J: TRBJ2-3
D: TRBD1
DNA: TGTGCCAGCAGCTTGCACAGGGGGTTGGATACGCAGTATTTT
CDR3: CASSLHRGLDTQYF

V: TRBV5-1
size: .
J: TRBJ2-3
D: TRBD2
DNA: TGCGCCAGCAGCTTGGGGGGTAGCGGGAGTACAGATACGCAGTATTTT
CDR3: CASSLGGSGSTDTQYF

V: TRBV28
size: .
J: TRBJ2-3
D: TRBD2
DNA: TGTGCCAGCAGTTTATCATCGCCTAGCGGGACGGATACGCAGTATTTT
CDR3: CASSLSSPSGTDTQYF

V: TRBV28
size: .
J: TRBJ2-1
D: .
DNA: TGTGCCAGCAAAGCAGGCGGGAACCCAGAATACAATGAGCAGTTCTTC
CDR3: CASKAGGNPEYNEQFF

V: TRBV27
size: .
J: TRBJ2-4
D: .
DNA: TGTGCCAGCAGTTACAGGGAGAGAAACATTCAGTACTTC
CDR3: CASSYRERNIQYF

V: TRBV14
size: .
J: TRBJ2-7
D: TRBD2
DNA: TGTGCCAGCAGCCCCCTAGGGGCTAGCGGTACCTACGAGCAGTACTTC
CDR3: CASSPLGASGTYEQYF

V: TRBV28
size: .
J: TRBJ1-4
D: .
DNA: TGTGCCAGCAACCATGCGGGGGGCCCCAACAGTAATGAAAAACTGTTTTTT
CDR3: CASNHAGGPNSNEKLFF

V: TRBV19
size: .
J: TRBJ1-1
D: TRBD1
DNA: TGTGCCAGTAGTCCTAGGACAGGGACCTCTGAAGCTTTCTTT
CDR3: CASSPRTGTSEAFF

V: TRBV7-2
size: .
J: TRBJ2-3
D: TRBD2
DNA: TGTGCCAGCAGCTTAGAAGGGACTAGCGGGAGTAGCACAGATACGCAGTATTTT
CDR3: CASSLEGTSGSSTDTQYF

V: TRBV5-4
size: .
J: TRBJ2-1
D: TRBD2
DNA: TGTGCCAGCAGCTTTTCGGCGGGGAGGGAGTACAATGAGCAGTTCTTC
CDR3: CASSFSAGREYNEQFF

V: TRBV7-9
size: once
J: TRBJ1-4
D: TRBD1
DNA: TGTTCCAGCAGCTTCTTTGGGGACAGGGACGAAAAACTGTTTTTT
CDR3: CSSSFFGDRDEKLFF

V: TRBV10-2
size: few
J: TRBJ2-5
D: .
DNA: TGCGCCAGCAGTCTGGACAGACGAGGATGGGAGACCCAGTACTTC
CDR3: CASSLDRRGWETQYF

V: TRBV7-2
size: .
J: TRBJ2-7
D: .
DNA: TGTGCCAGCAGCTTAGCGCGAATCGGGACCTACGAGCAGTACTTC
CDR3: CASSLARIGTYEQYF

V: TRBV13
size: .
J: TRBJ2-7
D: TRBD1
DNA: TGTGCCGCGAGGACAGGGCGCTCCTACGAGCAGTACTTC
CDR3: CAARTGRSYEQYF

V: TRBV5-4
size: .
J: TRBJ1-1
D: TRBD1
DNA: TGTGCCAGCAGCGACCGGGACAGGGCAAACACTGAAGCTTTCTTT
CDR3: CASSDRDRANTEAFF

V: TRBV7-2
size: .
J: TRBJ2-1
D: .
DNA: TGTGCCAGCAGCTTTATCAGGTACAATGAGCAGTTCTTC
CDR3: CASSFIRYNEQFF

V: TRBV30
size: .
J: TRBJ1-2
D: .
DNA: TGTGCCTGGACCCTGGGCGGGGGGGACTATGGCTACACCTTC
CDR3: CAWTLGGGDYGYTF

V: TRBV19
size: .
J: TRBJ1-1
D: .
DNA: TGTGCCAGTAGTACCGGACACAACACTGAAGCTTTCTTT
CDR3: CASSTGHNTEAFF

V: TRBV10-3
size: once
J: TRBJ2-1
D: TRBD1
DNA: TGTGCCATCAGGCCGGGACAGCTCAATGAGCAGTTCTTC
CDR3: CAIRPGQLNEQFF

V: TRBV28
size: .
J: TRBJ2-5
D: TRBD1
DNA: TGTGCCAGCAGCTCCGACCCGGGACAGATACAAGAGACCCAGTACTTC
CDR3: CASSSDPGQIQETQYF

V: TRBV9
size: .
J: TRBJ2-3
D: TRBD2
DNA: TGTGCCAGCAGCGTCTCAGGGGGACTAGCGTCCCCCCCAGATACGCAGTATTTT
CDR3: CASSVSGGLASPPDTQYF

V: TRBV27
size: .
J: TRBJ1-5
D: TRBD1
DNA: TGTGCCAGCAGTTCGACAGGGCCCGCTTGGAGCAATCAGCCCCAGCATTTT
CDR3: CASSSTGPAWSNQPQHF